A single sample gave rise to the 14 T cell receptor beta chains below, sequenced in a study of T cells after posttransplantation cyclophosphamide. Sequencing was performed with immunoSEQ multiplex PCR; in TCRdb, only in-frame clones are kept and a portion is missing. The table lists tens of thousands of clones, around 95% of them singletons. The sequenced sample consisted of PBMCs. The source of these receptors is a woman aged 30 to 39 in good health and a related stem cell transplant donor.

The CDR3 is CASSARDSRSPRQYF. For the CDR3, the DNA is TGTGCCAGTAGTGCCCGGGACAGTAGGTCTCCGAGGCAGTACTTC. The gene calls are TRBV19 and TRBJ2-7; 7 positions match TRBD1. In germline, CDR1 is LNHDA, CDR2 SQIVND (reference sequence). CDR3 size: 15 residues. Germline trimming cut 5 bases from V and 9 bases from J; bases unmatched to any gene: 16.

The chain employs TRBV28 and TRBJ2-5; D not resolved. Trimming removed 3 bases from V and 0 bases from J, with 11 bases in between. CDR1 and CDR2 from the germline V gene are MDHEN and SYDVKM. CDR3 length: 15 residues. The CDR3 spells CASSLGLENQETQYF. The CDR3, as DNA: TGTGCCAGCAGTTTGGGGTTGGAGAACCAAGAGACCCAGTACTTC.

The table lists this clone with a count of one. The chain employs TRBV11-2 and TRBJ2-4; D is perhaps TRBD2 (6 bases). Trimming shortened V by 4 bases and J by 1 base, and 17 bases separated the two germline ends. Germline V gives CDR1 SGHAT, CDR2 FQNNGV. The CDR3 is made up of 17 amino acids. The CDR3 DNA sequence: TGTGCCAGCAGCTGGGGACGGGGAGGTTGGGCCAAAAACATTCAGTACTTC. The encoded protein is CASSWGRGGWAKNIQYF.

The table lists this clone with a count of one. The V gene is TRBV19, the J gene TRBJ1-6, with 7 bases aligning to TRBD1. J was trimmed by 5 bases and V by 4 bases; bases with no gene match: 14. Germline CDR1 LNHDA, CDR2 SQIVND (reference sequence). The CDR3 is 18 residues long. The CDR3 sequence: CASSTPRGSRGNNSPLHF. The CDR3 DNA reads TGTGCCAGTAGTACCCCCAGGGGGAGCAGGGGGAATAATTCACCCCTCCACTTT.

The chain employs TRBV5-1 and TRBJ2-7, with D unresolved. The CDR3 totals 13 residues. Germline loops: CDR1 SGHRS, CDR2 YFSETQ. Trimming cost V 4 bases and J 2 bases, with 10 bases left between them. The CDR3 sequence: CASSQEYTYEQYF. The CDR3 DNA sequence: TGCGCCAGCAGCCAGGAATATACCTACGAGCAGTACTTC.

The rearrangement joins TRBV27 to TRBJ1-5; D perhaps matches TRBD1 (5 bases). The CDR3 is 13 residues long. Germline V CDR1 and CDR2: MNHEY, SMNVEV (reference sequence). V lost 4 bases and J 6 bases, leaving 10 bases between the germline ends. Here the CDR3 DNA reads TGTGCCAGCAGTTGGGGGGGGAGTCAGCCCCAGCATTTT. As protein: CASSWGGSQPQHF.

Details on this clone: Other nucleotide sequences from this sample produce the same CDR3. The genes are TRBV20-1 and TRBJ2-7; D is ambiguous. The CDR3 has 11 residues. Per germline, CDR1 DFQATT and CDR2 SNEGSKA (reference sequence). The ends were cut back, 1 base at V and 5 bases at J, with 6 bases in the middle. CDR3 sequence: CSARGLDEQYF. Written as DNA, the CDR3 is TGCAGTGCTAGAGGGCTCGACGAGCAGTACTTC.

The V gene is TRBV9, the J gene TRBJ1-1; 8 bases match TRBD1. Germline CDR1 and CDR2: SGDLS and YYNGEE. V dropped 3 bases and J dropped 5; count of bases not matched to a gene: 3. The CDR3 totals 13 residues. The CDR3 DNA reads as TGTGCCAGCAGCGACAGGGGGGGTACTGAAGCTTTCTTT. As protein: CASSDRGGTEAFF. The complete variable domain, with remaining parts taken from reference TRBV9 and TRBJ1-1, reads DSGVTQTPKHLITATGQRVTLRCSPRSGDLSVYWYQQSLDQGLQFLIQYYNGEERAKGNILERFSAQQFPDLHSELNLSSLELGDSALYFCASSDRGGTEAFFGQGTRLTVV.

The chain recombines TRBV6-5 with TRBJ2-7; D might be TRBD1 or TRBD2, each matching 7 bases. Germline values: CDR1 MNHEY, CDR2 SVGAGI. V lost 5 bases to trimming and J lost 2 bases, with 13 bases between them. The CDR3 is 14 amino acids. The CDR3 coding sequence is TGTGCCAGCAGTCGGGACAGCGGGGCCTACGAGCAGTACTTC. Translated, it gives CASSRDSGAYEQYF.

The J gene is TRBJ2-2, the V gene TRBV4-1; 11 nucleotides agree with TRBD1. Germline CDR1 MGHRA, CDR2 YSYEKL. The CDR3 totals 15 residues. V lost 5 bases and J lost 6; bases outside the gene matches: 5. CDR3 DNA sequence: TGCGCCAGCAGCTTTGGGACAGGGGGGGCCGGGGAGCTGTTTTTT. Residues: CASSFGTGGAGELFF.

The sample holds a few counts of this clone. This sequence joins TRBV6-1 and TRBJ1-2; D perhaps matches TRBD1 (6 bases). V shed 5 bases and J shed 3 bases, with 10 bases lying between them. The CDR3 is made up of 13 amino acids. CDR1 and CDR2 (germline): MNHNS, SASEGT. CDR3 loop: CASSPDRDYGYTF. The DNA of the CDR3 is TGTGCCAGCAGTCCGGACAGAGACTATGGCTACACCTTC.

Here the CDR3 DNA reads TGTGCCAGCAGTCCCCGACAGGGGGCTTACGAGCAGTACTTC. It specifies CASSPRQGAYEQYF. The chain joins TRBV6-5 to TRBJ2-7; 10 bases map to TRBD1. V shed 5 bases and J 4 bases; nucleotides not matched to a gene: 5. Germline V gives CDR1 MNHEY, CDR2 SVGAGI. The CDR3 spans 14 residues.

V is TRBV10-3 and J is TRBJ2-5; TRBD2 aligns across 8 bases. V was pared by 6 bases and J by 5 bases, with 8 bases of the junction left unmatched. The CDR3 covers 14 residues. CDR1 ENHRY and CDR2 SYGVKD come from the germline V gene. CDR3 DNA sequence: TGTGCCATCAGGAATGAGCGGGGGAAGGAGACCCAGTACTTC. The encoded protein is CAIRNERGKETQYF.

The V gene is TRBV19, the J gene TRBJ1-6, with 9 bases lining up with TRBD1. CDR1 is LNHDA, CDR2 SQIVND, per germline (reference sequence). V lost 5 bases to trimming and J lost 10 bases; unmatched junction nucleotides: 12. This CDR3 contains 16 residues. CDR3 in DNA: TGTGCCAGTAGTCCAAGTCCGGGACAGGGTAGCTCACCCCTCCACTTT. As protein: CASSPSPGQGSSPLHF. Complete variable domain (other parts from reference TRBV19 and TRBJ1-6): DGGITQSPKYLFRKEGQNVTLSCEQNLNHDAMYWYRQDPGQGLRLIYYSQIVNDFQKGDIAEGYSVSREKKESFPLTVTSAQKNPTAFYLCASSPSPGQGSSPLHFGNGTRLTVT.